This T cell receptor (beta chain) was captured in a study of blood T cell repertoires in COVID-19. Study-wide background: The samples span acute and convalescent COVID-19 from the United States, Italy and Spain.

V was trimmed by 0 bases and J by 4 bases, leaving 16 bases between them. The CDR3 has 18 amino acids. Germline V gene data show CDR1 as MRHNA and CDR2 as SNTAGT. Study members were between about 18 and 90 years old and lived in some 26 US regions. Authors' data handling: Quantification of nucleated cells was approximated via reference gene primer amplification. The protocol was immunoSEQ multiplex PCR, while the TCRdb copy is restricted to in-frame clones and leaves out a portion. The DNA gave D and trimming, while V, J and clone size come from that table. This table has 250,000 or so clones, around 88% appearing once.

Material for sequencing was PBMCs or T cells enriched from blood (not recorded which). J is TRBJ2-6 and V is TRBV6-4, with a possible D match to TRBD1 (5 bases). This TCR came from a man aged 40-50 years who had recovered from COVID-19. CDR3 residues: CASSDSGLPGPGANVLTF. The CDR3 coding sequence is TGTGCCAGCAGTGACTCCGGTCTACCAGGGCCAGGGGCCAACGTCCTGACTTTC.